These 26 T cell receptor beta chains came from one sample sequenced in a study of blood T cell repertoires in COVID-19. The protocol was immunoSEQ multiplex PCR, while the TCRdb copy is restricted to in-frame clones and leaves out a portion. The table lists almost 85,000 clones, around four fifths of them singletons. Sequencing input: peripheral blood. The receptors shown here come from a man at least 80 years old with active or convalescent COVID-19.

This chain uses TRBV19 with TRBJ2-7; TRBD1 might be the D (5 bases). The CDR3 runs 13 residues. Germline V gene data show CDR1 as LNHDA and CDR2 as SQIVND (reference sequence). V lost 3 bases to trimming and J lost 5 bases, with 11 bases between them. The CDR3 sequence is CASSIQGSHEQYF. CDR3 bases: TGTGCCAGTAGTATTCAGGGAAGCCACGAGCAGTACTTC.

V is TRBV19 and J is TRBJ2-3; TRBD2 matches 10 bases. Germline assignment: CDR1 LNHDA and CDR2 SQIVND (reference sequence). V lost 3 bases and J lost 3; bases outside the gene matches: 6. The CDR3 totals 16 residues. CDR3 bases: TGTGCCAGTAGTATCTATCCTAGCGGGAGAACAGATACGCAGTATTTT. Amino acids: CASSIYPSGRTDTQYF.

The gene calls are TRBV5-6 and TRBJ2-5, with TRBD1 as a possible D gene (5 bases). This CDR3 is 16 amino acids long. The V gene's germline CDR1 is SGHDT and CDR2 YYEEEE. Trimming took off 0 bases at V and 1 base at J, with 13 bases between the two ends. CDR3 sequence: CASSLGPTAVQETQYF. In DNA form, the CDR3 reads TGTGCCAGCAGCTTGGGGCCGACAGCAGTCCAAGAGACCCAGTACTTC.

This chain uses TRBV5-5 with TRBJ2-5, with 8 nucleotides matching TRBD1. CDR3 length: 16 residues. From germline, CDR1 is SGHKS and CDR2 YYEKEE (reference sequence). Trimming cost V 3 bases and J 0 bases; bases outside gene matches: 7. CDR3 DNA sequence: TGTGCCAGCAGCTCCCCCGGGACAGGAAACCAAGAGACCCAGTACTTC. The encoded protein is CASSSPGTGNQETQYF.

The chain employs TRBV28 and TRBJ2-1; 12 bases map to TRBD2. CDR3 length: 14 amino acids. V dropped 5 bases and J dropped 7; count of bases not matched to a gene: 3. Germline V lookup: CDR1 MDHEN, CDR2 SYDVKM. CDR3 region: CASSLAGGRNEQFF. The CDR3 coding sequence is TGTGCCAGCAGTCTAGCGGGAGGGCGGAATGAGCAGTTCTTC.

J is TRBJ2-7 and V is TRBV10-3; TRBD2 aligns across 7 bases. The CDR3 is 14 residues long. With V trimmed by 2 bases and J by 4 bases, 5 bases remained unmatched. Germline lookup yields CDR1 ENHRY and CDR2 SYGVKD. This chain's CDR3 is CAISEGLGIYEQYF. CDR3 bases: TGTGCCATCAGTGAGGGACTAGGAATTTACGAGCAGTACTTC.

The V and J genes are TRBV27 and TRBJ2-1, with a weak D call TRBD1 (6 bases). This CDR3 comprises 14 residues. V shed 6 bases and J shed 7 bases, with 16 bases lying between them. Germline V gene data show CDR1 as MNHEY and CDR2 as SMNVEV (reference sequence). The CDR3 DNA follows: TGTGCCAGCAGCGTACAGGGTACTGGGAATGAGCAGTTCTTC. Encoded protein: CASSVQGTGNEQFF.

The gene calls are TRBV4-1 and TRBJ1-1; D is unresolved. Trimming shortened V by 4 bases and J by 0 bases, and 15 bases separated the two germline ends. There are 16 residues in the CDR3. Germline V gene data show CDR1 as MGHRA and CDR2 as YSYEKL. The CDR3 loop reads CASSLSGSGMNTEAFF. The CDR3 DNA reads as TGCGCCAGCAGCCTATCCGGGTCCGGGATGAACACTGAAGCTTTCTTT.

The chain is built from TRBV10-3 and TRBJ2-5; the match to TRBD2 covers 9 bases. The V segment lost 10 bases and the J segment 1 base; nucleotides outside the gene matches: 13. Germline V gene data show CDR1 as ENHRY and CDR2 as SYGVKD. The CDR3 length is 16 residues. For the CDR3, the DNA is TGTGCCACACGAGTAATAGCGGGAGCAAGCCAAGAGACCCAGTACTTC. Translating gives CATRVIAGASQETQYF.

The CDR3 spells CASSVVGRGGTEAFF. The CDR3, as DNA: TGTGCCAGCAGCGTAGTAGGTAGGGGAGGAACTGAAGCTTTCTTT. J is TRBJ1-1 and V is TRBV9, with a tentative D call TRBD1 (5 bases). The CDR3 has 15 residues. The germline V gene has CDR1 SGDLS and CDR2 YYNGEE. V was trimmed by 0 bases and J by 5 bases, leaving 14 bases between them.

The chain has TRBV5-1 and TRBJ2-7; TRBD2 might be the D (5 bases). V lost 3 bases, J lost 1 base, and 8 bases lay in between. CDR1 SGHRS and CDR2 YFSETQ come from the germline V gene. CDR3 length: 13 amino acids. CDR3 region: CASSSVASYEQYF. CDR3 coding DNA: TGCGCCAGCAGCTCGGTAGCGTCCTACGAGCAGTACTTC.

The genes are TRBV5-5 and TRBJ2-2, with TRBD1 matching 9 bases. V lost 4 bases, J lost 0 bases, and 7 bases stayed unmatched. CDR1 SGHKS and CDR2 YYEKEE come from the germline V gene (reference sequence). CDR3 length: 17 residues. The CDR3 coding sequence is TGTGCCAGCAGCCACGAACAGGGGGCCACGAACACCGGGGAGCTGTTTTTT. This codes for CASSHEQGATNTGELFF.

The V gene is TRBV7-2, the J gene TRBJ2-2; TRBD2 matches at 10 bases. Germline CDR1 and CDR2: SGHTA and FQGNSA. The CDR3 consists of 16 residues. V trimming: 3 bases; J trimming: 6 bases; junction bases outside the gene matches: 7. CDR3 protein: CASSLGSSGSPGELFF. The CDR3 nucleotides read TGTGCCAGCAGCTTGGGGTCTAGCGGGAGTCCCGGGGAGCTGTTTTTT.

The chain is built from TRBV30 and TRBJ2-2, with unresolved D. Germline V gene lookup returns CDR1 GTSNPN and CDR2 SVGIG (reference sequence). The CDR3 sequence is 14 residues long. The V and J ends lost 3 bases and 2 bases respectively, with 10 bases between them. Written as DNA, the CDR3 is TGTGCCTGGAGGGCGGTAGAAAACACCGGGGAGCTGTTTTTT. Protein product: CAWRAVENTGELFF.

The chain recombines TRBV12-3 or TRBV12-4 with TRBJ1-1; D call uncertain. This CDR3 is built from 13 residues. V was trimmed by 6 bases and J by 3 bases, leaving 11 bases between them. The CDR3 loop is CASRAQVYTEAFF. The CDR3 nucleotides are TGTGCCAGCAGAGCCCAGGTTTACACTGAAGCTTTCTTT.

This clone was recorded only once. The chain recombines TRBV6-5 with TRBJ1-2; no clear D. Germline V gene sequence: CDR1 MNHEY, CDR2 SVGAGI. There are 15 residues in the CDR3. V was clipped by 4 bases and J by 3 bases, with 15 bases between them. The CDR3 coding sequence is TGTGCCAGCAGTTCCATTCTCGACACCCACTATGGCTACACCTTC. Translated, it gives CASSSILDTHYGYTF.

The chain has TRBV24-1 and TRBJ1-5; 9 bases line up with TRBD1. Germline values: CDR1 KGHDR, CDR2 SFDVKD. V lost 6 bases to trimming and J lost 4 bases; unmatched junction nucleotides: 3. The CDR3 totals 14 residues. As DNA, the CDR3 is TGTGCCACCAGTCAGACAGGGGGGAATCAGCCCCAGCATTTT. Its translation is CATSQTGGNQPQHF.

V usage is TRBV21-1 and J usage is TRBJ1-1; whether TRBD1, the table's D call, matches the DNA was not checked. TRBV21-1 represents a pseudogene. The CDR3 extends over 13 amino acids. The CDR3 protein is CASSRTARGEAFF. CDR3 coding DNA: TGTGCCAGCAGCAGGACAGCCCGCGGGGAAGCTTTCTTT.

This sequence joins TRBV3-1 (or the pseudogene TRBV3-2) and TRBJ2-7, with TRBD2 as a possible D gene (5 bases). This CDR3 comprises 15 residues. Germline assignment: CDR1 LGHDT and CDR2 YNNKEL (reference sequence). The V end was cut by 3 bases, the J end by 3 bases, with 15 bases between. CDR3 DNA: TGTGCCAGCAGCCACCGCTCGGGGAACCTCTACGAGCAGTACTTC. This codes for CASSHRSGNLYEQYF.

The chain uses TRBV6-4 and TRBJ1-1; D gene ambiguous. Per the germline V gene, CDR1 is MRHNA and CDR2 is SNTAGT. The CDR3 covers 12 residues. Trimming pared 4 bases from V and 1 base from J, leaving 4 bases between. The chain's CDR3 is CASSAGNTEAFF. CDR3 DNA: TGTGCCAGCAGTGCCGGGAACACTGAAGCTTTCTTT.

The chain has TRBV5-4 and TRBJ1-2; 10 bases line up with TRBD1. In germline, CDR1 is SGHNT, CDR2 YYREEE (reference sequence). V lost 0 bases to trimming and J lost 6 bases; unmatched junction nucleotides: 5. The CDR3 totals 15 residues. CDR3 sequence reads: CASSLGPGQGNGYTF. In DNA form, the CDR3 reads TGTGCCAGCAGCTTGGGTCCGGGACAGGGGAATGGCTACACCTTC. Filled out from reference TRBV5-4 and TRBJ1-2, the complete variable domain reads ETGVTQSPTHLIKTRGQQVTLRCSSQSGHNTVSWYQQALGQGPQFIFQYYREEENGRGNFPPRFSGLQFPNYSSELNVNALELDDSALYLCASSLGPGQGNGYTFGSGTRLTVV.

This clone has a single count. J is TRBJ2-2 and V is TRBV10-3; D not resolved. CDR1 and CDR2 from the germline V gene are ENHRY and SYGVKD. The CDR3 extends over 14 amino acids. V lost 0 bases and J lost 3, with 5 bases in between. The CDR3 region has the DNA TGTGCCATCAGTGAGTCCTTATACACCGGGGAGCTGTTTTTT. It yields the protein CAISESLYTGELFF.

The chain combines TRBV11-2 with TRBJ1-1, with D perhaps TRBD1 (6 bases). The CDR3 has 16 amino acids. Between the trimmed V and J ends, which lost 5 bases and 3 bases, there was a span of 19 bases. Germline V gene lookup returns CDR1 SGHAT and CDR2 FQNNGV. CDR3 bases: TGTGCCAGCAGCCTAGGGTGGCACAGACAGGACACTGAAGCTTTCTTT. It codes for CASSLGWHRQDTEAFF.

The chain employs TRBV7-9 and TRBJ1-1, with unresolved D. CDR3 length: 14 amino acids. The V and J ends lost 1 base and 0 bases respectively, with 6 bases between them. Germline V gene lookup returns CDR1 SEHNR and CDR2 FQNEAQ (reference sequence). The CDR3 sequence is CASSLVAVNTEAFF. The CDR3 DNA is TGTGCCAGCAGCTTAGTGGCGGTGAACACTGAAGCTTTCTTT.

The chain employs TRBV19 and TRBJ2-7; 7 bases line up with TRBD1. This CDR3 has 11 amino acids. The germline CDR1 and CDR2 sequences are LNHDA and SQIVND (reference sequence). The ends lost 7 bases at V and 5 bases at J; junction bases unmatched: 2. The CDR3 nucleotides read TGTGCCAGTAAAACAGGGGACGAGCAGTACTTC. It yields the protein CASKTGDEQYF.

The chain combines TRBV12-3 or TRBV12-4 with TRBJ1-5; D uncertain. V was pared by 3 bases and J by 4 bases, with 7 bases between. The CDR3 is 13 amino acids. The DNA of the CDR3 is TGTGCCAGCAGTTTGGAGAGGAATCAGCCCCAGCATTTT. Encoded protein: CASSLERNQPQHF.